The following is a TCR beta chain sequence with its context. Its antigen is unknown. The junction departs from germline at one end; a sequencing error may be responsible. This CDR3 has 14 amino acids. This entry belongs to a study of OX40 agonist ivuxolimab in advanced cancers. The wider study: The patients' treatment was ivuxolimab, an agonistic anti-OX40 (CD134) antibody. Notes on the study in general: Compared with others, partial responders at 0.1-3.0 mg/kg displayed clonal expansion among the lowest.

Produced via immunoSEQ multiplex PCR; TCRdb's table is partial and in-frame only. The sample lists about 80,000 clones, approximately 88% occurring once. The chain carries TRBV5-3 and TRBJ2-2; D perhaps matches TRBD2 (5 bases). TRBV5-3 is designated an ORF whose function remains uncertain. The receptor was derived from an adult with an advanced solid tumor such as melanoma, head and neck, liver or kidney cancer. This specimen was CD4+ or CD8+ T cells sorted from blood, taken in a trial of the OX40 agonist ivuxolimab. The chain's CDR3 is CASSFYLGDGELFF. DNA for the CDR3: TGTGCCAGCAGCTTTTACCTCGGGGACGGGGAGCTGTTTTTT.